This T cell receptor (beta chain) is from a study of blood T cell repertoires in COVID-19. Across the whole study: Collection of acute and convalescent COVID-19 samples took place in the United States, Italy and Spain.

Germline loops: CDR1 SQVTM, CDR2 ANQGSEA. The CDR3 is 12 residues long. V was trimmed by 5 bases and J by 3 bases, leaving 9 bases between them. The table came from immunoSEQ multiplex PCR; TCRdb's copy has only in-frame clones and leaves some out. The sample yields about 270,000 clones, around 85% seen once. This clone was observed a few times. The gene calls are TRBV29-1 and TRBJ2-3; no reliable D call. Sequencing was done on a sample of peripheral blood. The sequence derives from a woman aged 70-85 years with acute or convalescent COVID-19. As DNA, the CDR3 is TGCAGCGTTCACCAGGCTACAGATACGCAGTATTTT. This gives the protein CSVHQATDTQYF.